This T cell receptor beta chain was found in a study of PD-L1 blockade in urothelial cancer. Study summary: Bladder-origin urothelial cancer in males described about 90% of the roughly 30 patients. The authors examined blood 3 weeks (second dose) and 6 weeks after treatment start. Prior regimens of chemotherapy numbered 0 to 3 per patient.

Time point denoted: pretreatment peripheral blood. All patients carried locally advanced or metastatic urothelial carcinoma. Assay used: immunoSEQ multiplex PCR; TCRdb lists only in-frame clones, some missing. The table shows fewer than 60,000 clones, with 65% to 90% occurring only once. Material: PBMCs, obtained around atezolizumab (anti-PD-L1) treatment. This clonotype originated in a man between 70 and 80 years old with urothelial cancer.

The CDR3 DNA follows: TGTGCCATCGGGGAAGGGGGCAGGGCGAACACTGAAGCTTTCTTT. Protein: CAIGEGGRANTEAFF. This chain connects TRBV10-3 to TRBJ1-1; 7 nucleotides match TRBD1. This CDR3 is 15 amino acids long. CDR1 ENHRY and CDR2 SYGVKD come from the germline V gene. J gave up 1 base and V 8 bases, and 10 bases lay outside the gene matches.